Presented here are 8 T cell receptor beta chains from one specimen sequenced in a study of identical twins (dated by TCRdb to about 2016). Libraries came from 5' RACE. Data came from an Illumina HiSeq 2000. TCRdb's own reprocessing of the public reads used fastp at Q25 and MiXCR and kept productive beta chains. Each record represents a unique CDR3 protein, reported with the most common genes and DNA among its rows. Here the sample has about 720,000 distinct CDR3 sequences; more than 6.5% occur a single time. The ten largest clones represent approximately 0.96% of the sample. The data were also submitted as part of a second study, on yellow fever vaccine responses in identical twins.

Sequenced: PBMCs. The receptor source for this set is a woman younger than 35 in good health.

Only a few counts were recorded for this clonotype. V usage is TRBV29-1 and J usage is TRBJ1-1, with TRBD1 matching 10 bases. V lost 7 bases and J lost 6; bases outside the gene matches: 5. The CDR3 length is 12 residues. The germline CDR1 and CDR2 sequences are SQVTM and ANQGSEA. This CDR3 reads CSALGQGAEAFF. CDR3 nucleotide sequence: TGCAGCGCCCTCGGACAGGGGGCTGAAGCTTTCTTT.

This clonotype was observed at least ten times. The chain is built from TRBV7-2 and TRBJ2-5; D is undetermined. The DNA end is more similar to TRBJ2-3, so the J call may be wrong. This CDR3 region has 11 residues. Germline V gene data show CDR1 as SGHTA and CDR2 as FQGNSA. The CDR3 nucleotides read TGTGCCAGCAGCTTAGCGGGGACGCAGTATTTT. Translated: CASSLAGTQYF.

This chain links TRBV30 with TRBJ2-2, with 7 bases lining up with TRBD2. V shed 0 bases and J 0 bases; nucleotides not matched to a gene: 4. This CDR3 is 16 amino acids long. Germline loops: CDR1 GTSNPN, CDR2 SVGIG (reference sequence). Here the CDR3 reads CAWSVWEGTNTGELFF. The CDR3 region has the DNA TGTGCCTGGAGTGTATGGGAGGGAACGAACACCGGGGAGCTGTTTTTT.

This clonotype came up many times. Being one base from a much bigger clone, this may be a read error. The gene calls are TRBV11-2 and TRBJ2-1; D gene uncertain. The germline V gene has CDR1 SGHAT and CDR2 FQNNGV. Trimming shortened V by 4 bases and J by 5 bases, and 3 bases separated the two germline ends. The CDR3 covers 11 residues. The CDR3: CASSYNNEQFF. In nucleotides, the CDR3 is TGTGCCAGCAGCTATAACAATGAGCAGTTCTTC.

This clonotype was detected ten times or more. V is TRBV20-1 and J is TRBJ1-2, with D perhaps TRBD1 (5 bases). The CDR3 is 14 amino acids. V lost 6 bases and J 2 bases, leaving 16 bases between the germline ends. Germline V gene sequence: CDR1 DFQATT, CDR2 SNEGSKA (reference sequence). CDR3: CSASRPGRNYGYTF. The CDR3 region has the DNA TGCAGTGCCTCCCGCCCAGGGAGGAACTATGGCTACACCTTC.

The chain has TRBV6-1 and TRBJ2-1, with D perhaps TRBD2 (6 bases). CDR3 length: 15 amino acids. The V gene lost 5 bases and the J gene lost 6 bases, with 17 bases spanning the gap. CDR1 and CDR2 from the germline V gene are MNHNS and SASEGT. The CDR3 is CASSPLAGNFNEQFF. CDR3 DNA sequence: TGTGCCAGCAGTCCCCTCGCGGGGAATTTCAATGAGCAGTTCTTC.

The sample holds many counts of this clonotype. As DNA, the CDR3 is TGTGCCAGCACCGGGAGCTCCTACAATGAGCAGTTCTTC. Translated, it gives CASTGSSYNEQFF. J is TRBJ2-1 and V is TRBV9, with a weak D call TRBD2 (6 bases). The CDR3 length is 13 residues. Germline V gene lookup returns CDR1 SGDLS and CDR2 YYNGEE. Trimming stripped 6 bases from V and 0 bases from J, with 7 bases between.

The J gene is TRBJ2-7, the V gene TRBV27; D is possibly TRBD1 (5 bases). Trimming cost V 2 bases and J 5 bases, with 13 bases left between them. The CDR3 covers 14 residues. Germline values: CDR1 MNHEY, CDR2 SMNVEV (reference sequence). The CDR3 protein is CASSLRQGPHEQYF. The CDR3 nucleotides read TGTGCCAGCAGTTTAAGGCAGGGCCCCCACGAGCAGTACTTC.